This is a list of T cell receptor beta chains from one sample in a study of blood T cell repertoires in COVID-19. Sequencing used immunoSEQ multiplex PCR; TCRdb keeps in-frame clones, though not all of them. The table lists fewer than 300,000 clones, 88% of them singletons. The sequencing input was peripheral blood. These receptors were obtained from a young man with active or convalescent COVID-19. Each CDR3 is given with its conserved first and last residue. The D gene is left open where the match is weak. Where a row states a size, it is once, few, many or the class of an expanded clone; other rows omit it.

>NA|NA|TRBV27|TRBJ2-1
TGTGCCTCCAGGGACTCGAGCTCCTACAATGAGCAGTTCTTC
CASRDSSSYNEQFF
>NA|NA|TRBV5-1|TRBJ2-7
TGCGCCAGCAGCTTGGCCCGGGGAAACGAGCAGTACTTC
CASSLARGNEQYF
>few|NA|TRBV7-9|TRBJ1-3
TGTGCCAGCAGCTTAGCGCATGGCAGGGCTGGAAACACCATATATTTT
CASSLAHGRAGNTIYF
>NA|TRBD2|TRBV9|TRBJ2-3
TGTGCCAGCAGCGTAGATCCAGCGGGGGGCACAGATACGCAGTATTTT
CASSVDPAGGTDTQYF
>NA|TRBD2|TRBV4-1|TRBJ2-6
TGCGCCAGCAGCCTCGGACTAGCGGGGGGCCCCCCCCTTGGGGCCAACGTCCTGACTTTC
CASSLGLAGGPPLGANVLTF
>NA|NA|TRBV9|TRBJ2-1
TGTGCCAGCAGCGTAGGACAGGCCGCTGGGGGTGAGCAGTTCTTC
CASSVGQAAGGEQFF
>NA|NA|TRBV9|TRBJ1-2
TGTGCCAGCAGCCCCCACCAGGTGGGCAGAAACTATGGCTACACCTTC
CASSPHQVGRNYGYTF
>NA|NA|TRBV9|TRBJ2-1
TGTGCCAGCAGCGACTTGAATGAGCAGTTCTTC
CASSDLNEQFF
>NA|NA|TRBV7-8|TRBJ1-1
TGTGCCAGCAGCTTAGGGTGGGCTTCCCGGGGGACTGAAGCTTTCTTT
CASSLGWASRGTEAFF
>NA|TRBD1|TRBV19|TRBJ1-6
TGTGCCAGTAGTATAAGGACAGGGGGCGAATCACCCCTCCACTTT
CASSIRTGGESPLHF
>NA|NA|TRBV9|TRBJ2-3
TGTGCCAGCAGCGTAGACCCTCGGACACCTACTATCACAGATACGCAGTATTTT
CASSVDPRTPTITDTQYF
>NA|NA|TRBV29-1|TRBJ2-2
TGCAGCGTTGAAGCAGGGATCGGGGAGCTGTTTTTT
CSVEAGIGELFF
>NA|NA|TRBV7-2|TRBJ1-1
TGTGCCAGCAGCCCCATCTTAGGGGGTAACACTGAAGCTTTCTTT
CASSPILGGNTEAFF
>NA|TRBD2|TRBV9|TRBJ2-2
TGTGCCAGCAGCGAGGGGAGCGGGGGCACCGGGGAGCTGTTTTTT
CASSEGSGGTGELFF
>NA|NA|TRBV10-2|TRBJ2-5
TGCGCCAGCAGTGAGGGCAGGGAACCTTGGGAGACCCAGTACTTC
CASSEGREPWETQYF
>NA|NA|TRBV6-5|TRBJ1-5
TGTGCCAGCAGTCTACAGAGAGGCAATCAGCCCCAGCATTTT
CASSLQRGNQPQHF
>NA|NA|TRBV19|TRBJ1-5
TGTGCCAGTAGGACTGGAGGAGTGCCCCAGCATTTT
CASRTGGVPQHF
>once|NA|TRBV7-9|TRBJ2-7
TGTGCCAGCAGTTCACCTCTGCGAGTCTACGAGCAGTACTTC
CASSSPLRVYEQYF
>NA|NA|TRBV10-2|TRBJ2-1
TGCGCCAGCAGAGGGGGTATCCGCTACAATGAGCAGTTCTTC
CASRGGIRYNEQFF
>NA|TRBD1|TRBV6-1|TRBJ2-5
TGTGCCAGCAGTGAACCGGCAGGGGGCCGTGAGACCCAGTACTTC
CASSEPAGGRETQYF
>once|NA|TRBV30|TRBJ2-4
TGTGCCTGGAGTTTTTCGGTACTAGCCAAAAACATTCAGTACTTC
CAWSFSVLAKNIQYF
>NA|NA|TRBV5-1|TRBJ1-5
TGCGCCAGCAGCTTGACTACAGGGAGCAATCAGCCCCAGCATTTT
CASSLTTGSNQPQHF
>once|TRBD2|TRBV15|TRBJ2-1
TGTGCCACCAGCGCTAAAAGCGGGGGGCACTACAATGAGCAGTTCTTC
CATSAKSGGHYNEQFF
>NA|NA|TRBV6-1|TRBJ2-5
TGTGCCAGCAGTGATTGGGGGCTAGGGGAAGAGACCCAGTACTTC
CASSDWGLGEETQYF
>NA|NA|TRBV5-5|TRBJ1-6
TGTGCCAGCAGCTTTGGCCCGTATACCCTCCACTTT
CASSFGPYTLHF
>NA|NA|TRBV3-1/TRBV3-2|TRBJ1-5
TGTGCCAGCAGCCAAGATCCTTTGGGCTTTTCGGCCCAGCATTTT
CASSQDPLGFSAQHF
>NA|NA|TRBV2|TRBJ1-2
TGTGCCAGCAGCCCCGCCAGGGTTTATGGCTACACCTTC
CASSPARVYGYTF
>NA|NA|TRBV19|TRBJ1-2
TGTGCCAGTAGTATAGGGGGCGAACCTACGTATGGCTACACCTTC
CASSIGGEPTYGYTF
>NA|NA|TRBV18|TRBJ1-3
TGTGCCAGCTCACGAACAGGTGATGGAAACACCATATATTTT
CASSRTGDGNTIYF
>NA|NA|TRBV12-3/TRBV12-4|TRBJ2-7
TGTGCCAGCAGCCTCGTCTACGAGCAGTACTTC
CASSLVYEQYF
>NA|NA|TRBV12-3/TRBV12-4|TRBJ1-3
TGTGCCAGCAGTTTTTACTCTGGAAACACCATATATTTT
CASSFYSGNTIYF
>NA|TRBD1|TRBV10-2|TRBJ2-2
TGCGCCGGGACTGACAGGGGGATGGGCGGGGAGCTGTTTTTT
CAGTDRGMGGELFF
>NA|TRBD1|TRBV6-5|TRBJ1-3
TGTGCCAGCAGTCAACAGGGGGCTGGAGGAAACACCATATATTTT
CASSQQGAGGNTIYF
>NA|TRBD2|TRBV4-1|TRBJ2-7
TGCGCCAGCAGCCAAGATGTTACTAGCGGGGGCAACGAGCAGTACTTC
CASSQDVTSGGNEQYF
>NA|TRBD1|TRBV10-3|TRBJ2-6
TGTGCCATCAGTGAGCTGATACAGGGGGCAAGTGGGGCCAACGTCCTGACTTTC
CAISELIQGASGANVLTF
>NA|TRBD1|TRBV29-1|TRBJ1-2
TGCAGCGTTCCAAGGATGACAGGGAGTAACTATGGCTACACCTTC
CSVPRMTGSNYGYTF